Listed below are T cell receptor beta chains from one sample, sequenced in a study of spatial heterogeneity in lung cancer. MiXCR, applied by TCRdb to the 5' RACE reads, yields one record per CDR3 protein. In the table there are about 85,000 distinct CDR3 sequences, approximately 20% of which are singletons. The sample was PBMCs, taken at surgery. The receptor source for this set is a male donor with early-stage non-small cell lung cancer. The CDR3 runs from the conserved cysteine through the conserved F or W. The D gene is left open where the match is weak. Some rows have no size entry. The others give once, few or many, or a class for an expanded clone.

V gene	D gene	clone size	J gene	CDR3 DNA	CDR3 protein
TRBV28	TRBD2	NA	TRBJ2-7	TGTGCCAGCAGTTTATTGGCTAGCGGGAGGACGTACGAGCAGTACTTC	CASSLLASGRTYEQYF
TRBV7-3	TRBD1	NA	TRBJ2-1	TGTGCCAGCAGCGTGGGACAGGGCTTTGGGGAGCAGTTCTTC	CASSVGQGFGEQFF
TRBV28	TRBD2	NA	TRBJ2-3	TGTGCCAGCAGCTTCTTTAGCGGGAGGGCCGGTACGCAGTATTTT	CASSFFSGRAGTQYF
TRBV29-1	NA	many	TRBJ2-3	TGCAGCCGGGCAGGAGTTACGCAGTATTTT	CSRAGVTQYF
TRBV23-1	TRBD2	NA	TRBJ2-7	TGCGCCAGCAGTCAATCGCTAGCGGGGGGGCTCGCCTACGAGCAGTACTTC	CASSQSLAGGLAYEQYF
TRBV7-2	NA	few	TRBJ2-7	TGTGCCAGCAGCCTCACTAGCAGATACGAGCAGTACTTC	CASSLTSRYEQYF
TRBV19	TRBD1	many	TRBJ2-5	TGTGCCAGTAGCCAGGGGGACACAGCAGGAGGGACCCAGTACTTC	CASSQGDTAGGTQYF
TRBV11-2	TRBD2	few	TRBJ2-3	TGTGCCAGCAGCTTAAGACTAGCGGGGGGTCTAACAGATACGCAGTATTTT	CASSLRLAGGLTDTQYF
TRBV5-5	TRBD2	many	TRBJ2-1	TGTGCCAGCAGCAGCTCCGGGACTAGCGGGAGCAATGAGCAGTTCTTC	CASSSSGTSGSNEQFF
TRBV11-1	TRBD1	few	TRBJ2-5	TGTGCCAGCAGCTCCCCGACAGGGGGCGGGGAGACCCAGTACTTC	CASSSPTGGGETQYF
TRBV4-1	NA	once	TRBJ2-3	TGCGCCAGCAGCCATGGAAATACGCAGTATTTT	CASSHGNTQYF
TRBV12-3/TRBV12-4	TRBD1	NA	TRBJ2-7	TGTGCCAGCAGTTTAGTGGGACAGGCCGCCTACGAGCAGTACTTC	CASSLVGQAAYEQYF
TRBV28	TRBD1	NA	TRBJ2-3	TGTGCCAGCAACGACAGGGTCACGCAGTATTTT	CASNDRVTQYF
TRBV6-5	NA	NA	TRBJ2-2	TGTGCCAGCAGACCTTCGAACACCGGGGAGCTGTTTTTT	CASRPSNTGELFF
TRBV18	NA	NA	TRBJ2-5	TGTGCCAGCTCACCATCCACCGAGACCCAGTACTTC	CASSPSTETQYF
TRBV11-3	NA	NA	TRBJ2-3	TGTGCCAGCAGCGAGGGGGGGCTTGAGACAGATACGCAGTATTTT	CASSEGGLETDTQYF
TRBV11-3	TRBD2	few	TRBJ2-1	TGTGCCAGCAGCTTAGGAGGCACTAGCGGAGGGCGGGAGCAGTTCTTC	CASSLGGTSGGREQFF
TRBV4-3	TRBD2	few	TRBJ2-2	TGCGCCAGCAGCCAAGGTCTAGCGGGGGGGCCCGGGGAGCTGTTTTTT	CASSQGLAGGPGELFF
TRBV4-3	NA	NA	TRBJ2-1	TGCGCCAGCAGCCAAGGCTATGTTATCGGGGAGCAGTTCTTC	CASSQGYVIGEQFF
TRBV5-1	NA	NA	TRBJ2-7	TGCGCCAGCAGCTCCAAGCTTTCCTACGAGCAGTACTTC	CASSSKLSYEQYF
TRBV20-1	TRBD1	few	TRBJ2-7	TGCAGTGCTAGATTGGGACAGGGTATCTCCTACGAGCAGTACTTC	CSARLGQGISYEQYF
TRBV4-3	NA	NA	TRBJ2-5	TGCGCCAGCAGCCCCCCCTGGGGGGAGACCCAGTACTTC	CASSPPWGETQYF
TRBV28	TRBD1	many	TRBJ1-5	TGTGCCAGCAGTTGGGACAGGGAACAGCCCCAGCATTTT	CASSWDREQPQHF
TRBV20-1	TRBD2	many	TRBJ2-7	TGCAGTGCTAGAGGGGGGACTAGCGGGAGTTGGGAGCAGTACTTC	CSARGGTSGSWEQYF
TRBV30	TRBD2	NA	TRBJ2-3	TGTGCCTGGGTAGCGGGGGGAGGGACAGATACGCAGTATTTT	CAWVAGGGTDTQYF
TRBV11-2	NA	few	TRBJ2-7	TGTGCCAGCAGCCCCTCCCGGCACCCCGAGTACTTC	CASSPSRHPEYF
TRBV11-3	NA	few	TRBJ1-1	TGTGCCAGCAGCACCGGGACACGTGAAGCTTTCTTT	CASSTGTREAFF
TRBV7-9	NA	many	TRBJ1-2	TGTTCCAGCAGCCATACGCCGCCTAACTATGGCTACACCTTC	CSSSHTPPNYGYTF
TRBV9	TRBD2	few	TRBJ2-2	TGTGCCAGCAGCGTAGACCCGGGGGGCGGGGAGCTGTTTTTT	CASSVDPGGGELFF
TRBV29-1	NA	few	TRBJ1-4	TGCAGCGTTCTGAGGGGGGGGTTAGAGGAAAAACTGTTTTTT	CSVLRGGLEEKLFF
TRBV9	NA	NA	TRBJ1-2	TGTGCCAGCAGCGGAGGGCCTATGGTATATGGCTACACCTTC	CASSGGPMVYGYTF
TRBV5-1	TRBD2	NA	TRBJ2-1	TGCGCCAGCAGCTTGGAGTCAATAGGGCTAGCGGCTTCCTACAATGAGCAGTTCTTC	CASSLESIGLAASYNEQFF
TRBV9	NA	NA	TRBJ2-7	TGTGCCAGCAGCGTGAGCTTTAGGACCTCCTACGAGCAGTACTTC	CASSVSFRTSYEQYF
TRBV5-1	TRBD1	many	TRBJ1-1	TGCGCCAGCAGCTTGGCCTTCGGCAGGGGGGGCCCCATGAACACTGAAGCTTTCTTT	CASSLAFGRGGPMNTEAFF
TRBV18	TRBD1	NA	TRBJ2-6	TGTGCCAGCTCACCATTCCAGGGGGCTGGTGGGGCCAACGTCCTGACTTTC	CASSPFQGAGGANVLTF
TRBV20-1	TRBD1	many	TRBJ2-5	TGCAGTGCTAACCCCATCGACAGGGGAACGGAGACCCAGTACTTC	CSANPIDRGTETQYF
TRBV6-2/TRBV6-3	NA	NA	TRBJ1-1	TGTGCCAGCAGTCCCCTGGACAGAAGGAACACTGAAGCTTTCTTT	CASSPLDRRNTEAFF
TRBV28	TRBD1	NA	TRBJ1-5	TGTGCCAGCACCATCGGACAGGTCGATCAGCCCCAGCATTTT	CASTIGQVDQPQHF
TRBV28	TRBD1	few	TRBJ1-5	TGTGCCAGCAGCGCCACAGGGGCAAATCAGCCCCAGCATTTT	CASSATGANQPQHF
TRBV28	TRBD1	few	TRBJ1-2	TGTGCCAGCAGCTCCACAGGGGTCCTTAACTATGGCTACACCTTC	CASSSTGVLNYGYTF
TRBV3-1	TRBD2	few	TRBJ2-1	TGTGCCAGCAGCCAAGAACTAGCGCAGACCAATGAGCAGTTCTTC	CASSQELAQTNEQFF
TRBV21-1	NA	NA	TRBJ1-6	TGTGCCAGCAGCAAAGTGGGGACCCGAAGCTCCTATAATTCACCCCTCCACTTT	CASSKVGTRSSYNSPLHF
TRBV29-1	TRBD2	NA	TRBJ2-3	TGCAGCGCCCAGGGCGGGAGGGGCACAGATACGCAGTATTTT	CSAQGGRGTDTQYF
TRBV29-1	NA	NA	TRBJ2-1	TGCACCTCCACCGGGGGCTACAATGAGCAGTTCTTC	CTSTGGYNEQFF
TRBV15	NA	NA	TRBJ2-1	TGTGCCACCAGCAGAGATACCCACAATGAGCAGTTCTTC	CATSRDTHNEQFF
TRBV7-2	TRBD1	few	TRBJ2-7	TGTGCCAGCAGCACCCGACAGGGGGGCTACGAGCAGTACTTC	CASSTRQGGYEQYF
TRBV4-1	NA	NA	TRBJ2-2	TGCGCCAGCAGCCAAGATGTAGTGTGGGCCGGGGAGCTGTTTTTT	CASSQDVVWAGELFF
TRBV10-3	NA	NA	TRBJ2-4	TGTGCCATCAGTGAGTCGGGGCTAGCGTTACTAGCCAAAAACATTCAGTACTTC	CAISESGLALLAKNIQYF
TRBV3-1	TRBD1	few	TRBJ1-5	TGTGCCAGCAGCCCGGCGACAGGGAATCAGCCCCAGCATTTT	CASSPATGNQPQHF
TRBV11-1	NA	NA	TRBJ2-3	TGTGCCAGCAGCTATGGAGGGGTTTGGGCAGATACGCAGTATTTT	CASSYGGVWADTQYF
TRBV7-9	NA	NA	TRBJ2-7	TGTGCCAGCTCAAGGACTGAACTGTACGAGCAGTACTTC	CASSRTELYEQYF
TRBV28	NA	few	TRBJ2-7	TGTGCCAGCACAAGGAGGCTGAACGCCTACGAGCAGTACTTC	CASTRRLNAYEQYF
TRBV25-1	NA	NA	TRBJ2-7	TGTGCCAGCAGTCCTCCTAGCGAACGGGGCGAGCAGTACTTC	CASSPPSERGEQYF
TRBV4-3	NA	many	TRBJ1-1	TGCGCCAGCAGCTTCAGCTGGGAAGGGACCACTGAAGCTTTCTTT	CASSFSWEGTTEAFF
TRBV19	NA	NA	TRBJ2-1	TGTGCCTGTAGTCCAGAGCCGGACTTAAACTACAATGAGCAGTTCTTC	CACSPEPDLNYNEQFF
TRBV2	NA	NA	TRBJ2-3	TGTGCCAGCACCCCGGAGGGGCCAAGCACAGATACGCAGTATTTT	CASTPEGPSTDTQYF
TRBV11-1	NA	NA	TRBJ1-2	TGTGCCAGCAGCATCAGGGTCGAGGGGCTTGGCTACACCTTC	CASSIRVEGLGYTF
TRBV28	NA	NA	TRBJ1-6	TGTGCCAGCAGTTTATCTGTAACAGGGATTAATTCACCCCTCCACTTT	CASSLSVTGINSPLHF
TRBV29-1	TRBD1	NA	TRBJ2-2	TGCAGCGCCCAGGGGGTGGCAGGGGCCACCGGGGAGCTGTTTTTT	CSAQGVAGATGELFF
TRBV28	NA	NA	TRBJ2-7	TGTGCCAGCAGTTTAATTCCTACTACCGTGCCCTACGAGCAGTACTTC	CASSLIPTTVPYEQYF